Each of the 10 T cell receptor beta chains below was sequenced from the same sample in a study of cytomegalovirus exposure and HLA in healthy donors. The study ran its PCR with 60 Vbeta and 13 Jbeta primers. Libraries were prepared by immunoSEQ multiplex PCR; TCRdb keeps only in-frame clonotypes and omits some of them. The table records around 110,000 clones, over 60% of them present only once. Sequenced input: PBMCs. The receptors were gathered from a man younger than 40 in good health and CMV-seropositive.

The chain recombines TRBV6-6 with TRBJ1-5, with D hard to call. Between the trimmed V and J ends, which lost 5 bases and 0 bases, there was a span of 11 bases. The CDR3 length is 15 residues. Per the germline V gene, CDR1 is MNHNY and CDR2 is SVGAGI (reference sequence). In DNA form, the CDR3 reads TGTGCCAGCAGTACCGGACGGGATAGCAATCAGCCCCAGCATTTT. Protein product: CASSTGRDSNQPQHF.

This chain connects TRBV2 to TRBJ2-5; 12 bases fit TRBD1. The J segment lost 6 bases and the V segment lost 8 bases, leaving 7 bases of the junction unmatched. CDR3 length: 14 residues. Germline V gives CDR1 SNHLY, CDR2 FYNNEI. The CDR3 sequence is CASSGQGAVKTQYF. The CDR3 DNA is TGTGCCAGCTCGGGACAGGGGGCCGTAAAGACCCAGTACTTC.

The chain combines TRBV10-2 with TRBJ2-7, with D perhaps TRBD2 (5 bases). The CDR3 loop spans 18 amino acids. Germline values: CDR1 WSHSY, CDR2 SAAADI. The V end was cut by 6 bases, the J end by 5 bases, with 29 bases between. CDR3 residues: CASRPPGKSTLLPNEQYF. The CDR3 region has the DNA TGCGCCAGCAGACCTCCGGGGAAGTCCACCCTCCTCCCGAACGAGCAGTACTTC.

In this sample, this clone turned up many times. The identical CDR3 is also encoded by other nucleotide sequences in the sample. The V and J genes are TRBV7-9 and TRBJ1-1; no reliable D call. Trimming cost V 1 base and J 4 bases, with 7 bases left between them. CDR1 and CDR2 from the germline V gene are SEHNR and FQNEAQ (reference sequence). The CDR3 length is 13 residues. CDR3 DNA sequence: TGTGCCAGCAGCTTAGGGAGGGCCACTGAAGCTTTCTTT. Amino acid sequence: CASSLGRATEAFF.

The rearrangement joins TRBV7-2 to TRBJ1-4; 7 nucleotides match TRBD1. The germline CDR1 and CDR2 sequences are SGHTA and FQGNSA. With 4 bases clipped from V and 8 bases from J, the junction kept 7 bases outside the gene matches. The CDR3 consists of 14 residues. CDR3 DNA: TGTGCCAGCAGCTCGGAACAGGGGCACGAAAAACTGTTTTTT. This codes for CASSSEQGHEKLFF.

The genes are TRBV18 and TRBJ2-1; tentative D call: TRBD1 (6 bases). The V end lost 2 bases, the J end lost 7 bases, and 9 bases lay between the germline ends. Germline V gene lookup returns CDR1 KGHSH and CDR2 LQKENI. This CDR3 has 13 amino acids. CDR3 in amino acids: CASSPTRGNEQFF. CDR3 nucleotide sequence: TGTGCCAGCTCACCAACCAGGGGTAATGAGCAGTTCTTC.

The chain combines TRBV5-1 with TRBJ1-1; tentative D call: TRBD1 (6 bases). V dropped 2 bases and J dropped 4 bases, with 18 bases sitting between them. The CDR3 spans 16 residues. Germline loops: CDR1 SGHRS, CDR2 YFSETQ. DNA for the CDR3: TGCGCCAGCAGCTTCGAACCGGGACACCTGAGCACTGAAGCTTTCTTT. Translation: CASSFEPGHLSTEAFF.

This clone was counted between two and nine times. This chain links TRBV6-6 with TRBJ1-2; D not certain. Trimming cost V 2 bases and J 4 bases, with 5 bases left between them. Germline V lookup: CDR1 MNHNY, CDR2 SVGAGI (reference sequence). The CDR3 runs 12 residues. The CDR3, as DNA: TGTGCCAGCAGTTACAATCGCTATGGCTACACCTTC. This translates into CASSYNRYGYTF.

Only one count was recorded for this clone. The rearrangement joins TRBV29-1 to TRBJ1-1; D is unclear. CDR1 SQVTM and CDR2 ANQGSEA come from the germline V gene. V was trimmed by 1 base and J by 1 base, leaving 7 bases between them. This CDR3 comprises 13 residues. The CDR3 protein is CSVEGHSNTEAFF. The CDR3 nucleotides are TGCAGCGTTGAAGGACACTCGAACACTGAAGCTTTCTTT.

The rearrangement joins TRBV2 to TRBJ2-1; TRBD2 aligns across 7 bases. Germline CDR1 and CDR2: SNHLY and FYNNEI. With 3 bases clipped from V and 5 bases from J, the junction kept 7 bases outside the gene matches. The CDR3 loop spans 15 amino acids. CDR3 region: CASSDSGGGNNEQFF. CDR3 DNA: TGTGCCAGCAGTGATTCGGGCGGGGGAAACAATGAGCAGTTCTTC.